The present entry profiles one T cell receptor beta chain with its context. Its target is unknown. Amplification targeted TCR beta CDR3 regions from RNA transcripts. HTBI primers were employed in a first-round RT-PCR of the TCR CDR3. Each CDR3 protein is one row after TCRdb ran MiXCR on the multiplex PCR reads. The sample has hundreds of thousands of distinct CDR3 sequences, around 15% seen once. Per germline, CDR1 MDHEN and CDR2 SYDVKM. The CDR3 runs 14 residues. V lost 5 bases to trimming and J lost 6 bases, with 13 bases between them. The data belong to a study of T cells in Graves' hyperthyroidism and ophthalmopathy. Study results and limitations: A model using 13 V-J features told ophthalmopathy apart from stable hyperthyroidism.

Researchers defined stable Graves' hyperthyroidism as no ophthalmopathy progression within 18 months. The sequenced sample was blood. The rearrangement links TRBV28 to TRBJ1-4; a possible D gene is TRBD1 (5 bases). The receptor comes from a woman under 30 with Graves' hyperthyroidism. CDR3 protein: CASSPSWGYEKLFF. In nucleotides, the CDR3 is TGTGCCAGCAGTCCCTCCTGGGGGTATGAAAAACTGTTTTTT.